A single sample is the source of the 28 T cell receptor beta chains below, sequenced in a study of CD8+ T cells in alopecia areata. In each case, RNA was isolated and then reverse transcribed into cDNA as the sequencing template. The repertoire was sequenced with immunoSEQ multiplex PCR; TCRdb's copy has only in-frame clones and lacks some. The sample shows around 210,000 clones, more than 50% of them seen only once. Specimen: CD8+ T cells sorted from blood. The receptor source for this set is a human donor in good health.

The chain employs TRBV25-1 and TRBJ1-1; possibly TRBD1 for D (5 bases). The V and J ends lost 4 bases and 7 bases respectively, with 10 bases between them. In germline, CDR1 is MGHDK, CDR2 SYGVNS. This CDR3 has 12 amino acids. CDR3 bases: TGTGCCAGCAGTGTACCAGGGCGTGAAGCTTTCTTT. Protein product: CASSVPGREAFF.

There are a few counts of this clone. The J gene is TRBJ2-2, the V gene TRBV28; 9 bases are shared with TRBD1. V was clipped by 5 bases and J by 7 bases; unmatched bases: 11. Germline CDR1 and CDR2: MDHEN and SYDVKM. There are 16 residues in the CDR3. As DNA, the CDR3 is TGTGCCAGCAGTGTTCGGGACAGGGCTGTAGGCGGGGAGCTGTTTTTT. Translation: CASSVRDRAVGGELFF.

V and J are TRBV15 and TRBJ2-5; D remains ambiguous. CDR1 is LNHNV and CDR2 is YYDKDF in the germline V gene (reference sequence). V shed 1 base and J shed 5 bases, with 11 bases lying between them. The CDR3 contains 14 residues. CDR3 in DNA: TGTGCCACCAGCAGAGTCTCCTTATGGGAGACCCAGTACTTC. It specifies CATSRVSLWETQYF.

This chain connects TRBV18 to TRBJ2-3; the D is unclear. Germline V gene data show CDR1 as KGHSH and CDR2 as LQKENI. V dropped 4 bases and J dropped 2 bases, with 10 bases sitting between them. CDR3 length: 14 residues. The CDR3 loop reads CASSQSLPTDTQYF. DNA for the CDR3: TGTGCCAGCTCACAGTCCCTGCCCACAGATACGCAGTATTTT.

The rearrangement joins TRBV19 to TRBJ2-5, with unresolved D. The CDR3 totals 14 residues. Between the trimmed V and J ends, which lost 2 bases and 4 bases, there was a span of 11 bases. Germline lookup yields CDR1 LNHDA and CDR2 SQIVND (reference sequence). This CDR3 reads CASSIKGIGETQYF. The CDR3 DNA sequence: TGTGCCAGTAGTATAAAAGGTATAGGAGAGACCCAGTACTTC.

This sequence joins TRBV30 and TRBJ2-5; TRBD1 might be the D (5 bases). The ends were cut back, 0 bases at V and 4 bases at J, with 15 bases in the middle. There are 15 residues in the CDR3. Germline CDR1 GTSNPN, CDR2 SVGIG (reference sequence). The CDR3 nucleotides read TGTGCCTGGAGTGTTGGCCAGGGTCCTGGAGAGACCCAGTACTTC. This sequence encodes CAWSVGQGPGETQYF.

V gene TRBV19 combines with J gene TRBJ1-1; weak D call: TRBD1 (5 bases). The CDR3 spans 16 residues. Looked up from germline, CDR1 is LNHDA and CDR2 is SQIVND (reference sequence). V was shortened by 5 bases and J by 1 base, with 17 bases between the two germline ends. DNA of the CDR3: TGTGCCAGTAGTGCCCCATCGGACATCAGGAACACTGAAGCTTTCTTT. Its translation is CASSAPSDIRNTEAFF.

V is TRBV11-3 and J is TRBJ1-1; D call uncertain. CDR1 SGHNT and CDR2 YENEEA come from the germline V gene. The germline V and J ends were trimmed by 3 bases and 1 base, with 6 bases remaining between them. The CDR3 spans 13 residues. The CDR3 DNA reads TGTGCCAGCAGCTTTTCGGCGAACACTGAAGCTTTCTTT. Translating gives CASSFSANTEAFF.

This clone was seen more than once but under ten times. This same CDR3 is encoded by further DNA sequences in the sample. The rearrangement uses TRBV29-1 and TRBJ2-1; D perhaps matches TRBD2 (6 bases). The CDR3 loop spans 10 amino acids. V shed 6 bases and J shed 6 bases, with 6 bases lying between them. Germline loops: CDR1 SQVTM, CDR2 ANQGSEA. DNA of the CDR3: TGCAGCGTGGGAGGCAATGAGCAGTTCTTC. Translation gives CSVGGNEQFF.

This chain connects TRBV9 to TRBJ1-2; TRBD1 agrees at 7 bases. CDR1 is SGDLS, CDR2 YYNGEE, per germline. This CDR3 has 13 amino acids. The V gene end was trimmed by 7 bases and the J gene end by 8 bases; junction bases not matched to a gene: 11. CDR3 DNA sequence: TGTGCCAGCGGACCTACAGGGGTAAACGGCTACACCTTC. The encoded protein is CASGPTGVNGYTF.

This chain connects TRBV7-2 to TRBJ1-1; D is ambiguous. The CDR3 runs 13 residues. Trimming left V 0 bases short and J 7 bases short, with 9 bases between. Germline V gives CDR1 SGHTA, CDR2 FQGNSA. CDR3 sequence reads: CASSLARSFEAFF. The CDR3 DNA reads TGTGCCAGCAGCTTAGCAAGGTCCTTTGAAGCTTTCTTT.

This clone was seen a single time. The chain couples TRBV11-2 to TRBJ1-2; D is uncertain. This CDR3 spans 14 amino acids. Looked up from germline, CDR1 is SGHAT and CDR2 is FQNNGV. V was shortened by 1 base and J by 4 bases, with 10 bases between the two germline ends. The CDR3: CASSLAGSTYGYTF. CDR3 in DNA: TGTGCCAGCAGCTTAGCTGGGTCTACCTATGGCTACACCTTC. The full variable domain, completed using reference TRBV11-2 and TRBJ1-2, is EAGVAQSPRYKIIEKRQSVAFWCNPISGHATLYWYQQILGQGPKLLIQFQNNGVVDDSQLPKDRFSAERLKGVDSTLKIQPAKLEDSAVYLCASSLAGSTYGYTFGSGTRLTVV.

The V and J genes are TRBV27 and TRBJ2-3; no clear D gene. Germline values: CDR1 MNHEY, CDR2 SMNVEV (reference sequence). Between the trimmed V and J ends, which lost 2 bases and 0 bases, there was a span of 9 bases. CDR3 length equals 15 residues. CDR3 region: CASSLASSSTDTQYF. Written as DNA, the CDR3 is TGTGCCAGCAGTTTAGCTTCTTCTAGCACAGATACGCAGTATTTT.

The chain has TRBV9 and TRBJ1-4; D not certain. This CDR3 is built from 14 residues. The germline V gene has CDR1 SGDLS and CDR2 YYNGEE. Trimming cost V 2 bases and J 8 bases, with 13 bases left between them. The CDR3 protein is CASSVDGLFEKLFF. The CDR3, as DNA: TGTGCCAGCAGCGTGGACGGGTTATTCGAAAAACTGTTTTTT.

This clone was seen only once. The V gene is TRBV11-2, the J gene TRBJ2-5; no reliable D call. V was pared by 7 bases and J by 3 bases, with 15 bases between. The CDR3 is 14 amino acids. Germline V lookup: CDR1 SGHAT, CDR2 FQNNGV. The CDR3 region has the DNA TGTGCCAGCACAACGGGTCTGGGAAAAGAGACCCAGTACTTC. Its protein is CASTTGLGKETQYF.

This sequence joins TRBV29-1 and TRBJ2-4; D is uncertain. Trimming pared 5 bases from V and 7 bases from J, leaving 12 bases between. The CDR3 is 12 amino acids. Per germline, CDR1 SQVTM and CDR2 ANQGSEA. The CDR3, as DNA: TGCAGCGTTTTCTTCTCGCGGAACATTCAGTACTTC. Its protein is CSVFFSRNIQYF.

This clone was seen more than once but under ten times. The chain combines TRBV7-9 with TRBJ2-2, with 10 bases matching TRBD2. Germline V gene lookup returns CDR1 SEHNR and CDR2 FQNEAQ (reference sequence). Trimming took 6 bases from V and 1 from J; bases not matched to a gene: 8. CDR3 length: 17 residues. CDR3 sequence reads: CASSFPWTSGNTGELFF. CDR3 nucleotides: TGTGCCAGCAGTTTCCCCTGGACTAGCGGGAACACCGGGGAGCTGTTTTTT.

V is TRBV15 and J is TRBJ1-1; no clear D. The germline V and J ends were trimmed by 1 base and 1 base, with 7 bases remaining between them. Germline V gene sequence: CDR1 LNHNV, CDR2 YYDKDF (reference sequence). There are 14 residues in the CDR3. CDR3 amino acids: CATSRGAANTEAFF. DNA for the CDR3: TGTGCCACCAGCAGAGGGGCAGCGAACACTGAAGCTTTCTTT.

The rearrangement uses TRBV14 and TRBJ2-7; TRBD1 agrees at 7 bases. The CDR3 spans 17 residues. The germline V gene encodes CDR1 SGHDN and CDR2 FVKESK. V shed 2 bases, J shed 5 bases, and the junction held 15 bases outside the gene matches. The CDR3 reads CASSQSYIRDRGNEQYF. In DNA form, the CDR3 reads TGTGCCAGCAGCCAATCCTATATCCGGGACAGAGGGAACGAGCAGTACTTC.

The chain couples TRBV29-1 to TRBJ2-3; D not resolved. CDR1 and CDR2 from the germline V gene are SQVTM and ANQGSEA. The CDR3 contains 10 residues. Trimming pared 5 bases from V and 5 bases from J, leaving 5 bases between. CDR3 sequence: CSVPVDTQYF. Here the CDR3 DNA reads TGCAGCGTTCCTGTAGATACGCAGTATTTT.

The chain has TRBV27 and TRBJ2-7; D gene unclear. Germline values: CDR1 MNHEY, CDR2 SMNVEV (reference sequence). V was clipped by 2 bases and J by 3 bases, with 11 bases between them. There are 14 residues in the CDR3. Written as DNA, the CDR3 is TGTGCCAGCAGTTTAGTAGGAAATTTCTACGAGCAGTACTTC. It translates to CASSLVGNFYEQYF.

The chain links TRBV5-4 to TRBJ1-1; a possible D gene is TRBD1 (6 bases). V lost 0 bases and J lost 5, with 11 bases in between. This CDR3 spans 14 amino acids. Germline V lookup: CDR1 SGHNT, CDR2 YYREEE (reference sequence). CDR3 in amino acids: CASSLEQGWTEAFF. The CDR3 nucleotides are TGTGCCAGCAGCTTGGAACAGGGATGGACTGAAGCTTTCTTT.

V is TRBV9 and J is TRBJ1-1, with D uncertain. This CDR3 is built from 14 residues. V was shortened by 0 bases and J by 0 bases, with 6 bases between the two germline ends. Germline CDR1 is SGDLS and CDR2 is YYNGEE. CDR3 sequence reads: CASSVGSVNTEAFF. The CDR3 region has the DNA TGTGCCAGCAGCGTAGGATCGGTGAACACTGAAGCTTTCTTT.

This clone was seen a handful of times. V and J are TRBV11-2 and TRBJ2-6; D might be TRBD2 (5 bases). Germline V gene sequence: CDR1 SGHAT, CDR2 FQNNGV. This CDR3 has 17 residues. V was cut by 0 bases and J by 4 bases, with 13 bases left in between. For the CDR3, the DNA is TGTGCCAGCAGCTTAGATCGGGGATTAGCCGGGGCCAACGTCCTGACTTTC. Its protein is CASSLDRGLAGANVLTF.

The chain is built from TRBV29-1 and TRBJ1-2; D is uncertain. Trimming left V 6 bases short and J 6 bases short, with 8 bases between. The CDR3 spans 10 residues. CDR1 is SQVTM and CDR2 is ANQGSEA in the germline V gene. The DNA for the CDR3 is TGCAGCGTGTCCAGCGATGGCTACACCTTC. Protein product: CSVSSDGYTF.

The chain combines TRBV7-9 with TRBJ2-3; weak D call: TRBD1 (5 bases). Trimming took 5 bases from V and 2 from J, leaving 14 bases between them. The CDR3 is 15 residues long. Germline V gene sequence: CDR1 SEHNR, CDR2 FQNEAQ (reference sequence). Here the CDR3 DNA reads TGTGCCAGCAGCGACCTGGGCAGGGCCACAGATACGCAGTATTTT. Its protein is CASSDLGRATDTQYF.

J is TRBJ1-2 and V is TRBV30; possible D gene TRBD1, 5 bases. V was clipped by 7 bases and J by 8 bases, with 20 bases between them. Germline CDR1 and CDR2: GTSNPN and SVGIG (reference sequence). The CDR3 covers 13 residues. In DNA form, the CDR3 reads TGTGCCTTCAACCCGACAGTAGAGGAGGGCTACACCTTC. Its translation: CAFNPTVEEGYTF. Using reference TRBV30 and TRBJ1-2 for the parts outside the CDR3, the full variable domain is SQTIHQWPATLVQPVGSPLSLECTVEGTSNPNLYWYRQAAGRGLQLLFYSVGIGQISSEVPQNLSASRPQDRQFILSSKKLLLSDSGFYLCAFNPTVEEGYTFGSGTRLTVV.

This clone was observed a handful of times. This sequence joins TRBV5-1 and TRBJ1-1, with 9 bases matching TRBD1. Per germline, CDR1 SGHRS and CDR2 YFSETQ. The V segment lost 4 bases and the J segment 5 bases; nucleotides outside the gene matches: 6. This CDR3 region has 14 residues. The chain's CDR3 is CASSPGTGRTEAFF. The CDR3 DNA reads TGCGCCAGCAGCCCAGGGACAGGGAGGACTGAAGCTTTCTTT. Together with reference TRBV5-1 and TRBJ1-1, the CDR3 gives the full variable domain: KAGVTQTPRYLIKTRGQQVTLSCSPISGHRSVSWYQQTPGQGLQFLFEYFSETQRNKGNFPGRFSGRQFSNSRSEMNVSTLELGDSALYLCASSPGTGRTEAFFGQGTRLTVV.